This entry lists 7 T cell receptor beta chains sequenced from one sample in a study of memory CD4+ T cells and cytomegalovirus serostatus. Produced via immunoSEQ multiplex PCR; TCRdb's table is partial and in-frame only. The table has about 59,000 clones, about 81% seen once. The sort gate was single viable CD3+CD4+CD8-CD45RO+ cells for memory CD4+ T cells. The source material was memory CD4+ T cells from blood. These receptors were collected from an adult in good health and CMV-seronegative.

The V gene is TRBV7-3, the J gene TRBJ1-5; D is ambiguous. The CDR3 runs to 13 residues. The V end lost 1 base, the J end lost 4 bases, and 5 bases lay between the germline ends. CDR1 and CDR2 (germline): SGHTA, FQGTGA. CDR3 residues: CASSLNANQPQHF. CDR3 coding DNA: TGTGCCAGCAGCTTAAACGCTAATCAGCCCCAGCATTTT.

This rearrangement joins TRBV2 to TRBJ1-2, with 8 bases identical to TRBD1. Per the germline V gene, CDR1 is SNHLY and CDR2 is FYNNEI. This CDR3 has 15 residues. The trim removed 5 bases at V and 5 bases at J, leaving 10 bases unmatched. CDR3 sequence: CASSSPGTGYYGYTF. DNA for the CDR3: TGTGCCAGCAGTTCCCCCGGGACAGGATATTATGGCTACACCTTC.

This rearrangement joins TRBV5-4 to TRBJ2-5; TRBD1 aligns across 8 bases. Germline CDR1 and CDR2: SGHNT and YYREEE (reference sequence). This CDR3 comprises 12 residues. V lost 2 bases and J lost 9; bases outside the gene matches: 3. CDR3 in amino acids: CASSFYRGAQYF. In DNA, the CDR3 is TGTGCCAGCAGCTTTTACAGGGGGGCCCAGTACTTC.

CDR3: CASSLARLYGYTF. As DNA, the CDR3 is TGTGCCAGCAGCTTAGCACGTCTCTATGGCTACACCTTC. The chain recombines TRBV7-9 with TRBJ1-2; no definite D call. CDR3 length: 13 amino acids. V lost 0 bases to trimming and J lost 4 bases, with 6 bases between them. Germline CDR1 reads SEHNR; CDR2 reads FQNEAQ (reference sequence).

The gene calls are TRBV6-5 and TRBJ1-5; D gene ambiguous. The V end lost 5 bases, the J end lost 2 bases, and 13 bases lay between the germline ends. Germline V gene data show CDR1 as MNHEY and CDR2 as SVGAGI. The CDR3 sequence is 15 residues long. The CDR3 loop is CASSIGWLGNQPQHF. The CDR3 DNA sequence: TGTGCCAGCAGTATAGGATGGCTAGGCAATCAGCCCCAGCATTTT.

This clone was picked up one time. The genes are TRBV5-1 and TRBJ1-4; D ambiguous. V lost 0 bases, J lost 10 bases, and 13 bases lay in between. The CDR3 sequence is 14 residues long. Germline V gene data show CDR1 as SGHRS and CDR2 as YFSETQ. CDR3 in DNA: TGCGCCAGCAGCTTGGGTCCCAATCCGATAAAACTGTTTTTT. This sequence encodes CASSLGPNPIKLFF.

The rearrangement uses TRBV5-4 and TRBJ2-3; D is unresolved. The CDR3 consists of 13 residues. The germline CDR1 and CDR2 sequences are SGHNT and YYREEE (reference sequence). V was pared by 4 bases and J by 2 bases, with 8 bases between. The CDR3 region is CASSRPYTDTQYF. The CDR3 bases are TGTGCCAGCAGCCGACCGTACACAGATACGCAGTATTTT.